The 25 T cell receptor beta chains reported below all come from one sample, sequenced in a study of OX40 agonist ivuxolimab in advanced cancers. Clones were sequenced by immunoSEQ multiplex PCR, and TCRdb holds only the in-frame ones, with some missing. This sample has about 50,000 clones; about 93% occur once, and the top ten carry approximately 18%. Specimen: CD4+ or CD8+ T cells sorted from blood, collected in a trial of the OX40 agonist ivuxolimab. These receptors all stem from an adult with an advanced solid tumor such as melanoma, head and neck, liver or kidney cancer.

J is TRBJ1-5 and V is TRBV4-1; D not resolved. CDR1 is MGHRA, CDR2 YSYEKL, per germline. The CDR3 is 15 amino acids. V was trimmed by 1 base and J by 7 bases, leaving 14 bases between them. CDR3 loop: CASSQGWGGEQPQHF. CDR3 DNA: TGCGCCAGCAGCCAAGGGTGGGGAGGAGAACAGCCCCAGCATTTT.

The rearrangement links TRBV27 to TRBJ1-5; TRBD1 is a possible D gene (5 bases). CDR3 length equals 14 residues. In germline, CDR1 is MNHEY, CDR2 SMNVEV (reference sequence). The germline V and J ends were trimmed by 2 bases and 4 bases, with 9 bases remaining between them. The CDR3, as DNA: TGTGCCAGCAGTTTAGGGGCCAGTAATCAGCCCCAGCATTTT. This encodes CASSLGASNQPQHF.

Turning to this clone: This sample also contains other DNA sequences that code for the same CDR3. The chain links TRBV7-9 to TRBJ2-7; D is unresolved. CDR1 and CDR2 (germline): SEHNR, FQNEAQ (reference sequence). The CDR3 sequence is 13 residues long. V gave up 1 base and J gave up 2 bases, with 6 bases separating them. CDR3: CASSLGSTYEQYF. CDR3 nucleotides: TGTGCCAGCAGCTTAGGGTCCACCTACGAGCAGTACTTC.

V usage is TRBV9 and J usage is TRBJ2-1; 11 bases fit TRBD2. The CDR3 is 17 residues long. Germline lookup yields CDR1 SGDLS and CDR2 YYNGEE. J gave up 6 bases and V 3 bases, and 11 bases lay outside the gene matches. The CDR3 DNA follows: TGTGCCAGCAGCGCAGCCATAGCGGGAGGGCCGGGCAATGAGCAGTTCTTC. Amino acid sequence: CASSAAIAGGPGNEQFF.

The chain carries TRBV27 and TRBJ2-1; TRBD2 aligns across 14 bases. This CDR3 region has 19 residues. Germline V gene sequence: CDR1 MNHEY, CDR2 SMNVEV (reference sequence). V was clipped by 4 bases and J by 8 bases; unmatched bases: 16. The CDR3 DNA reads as TGTGCCAGCAGTTCCCCTTGGACTAGCGGGAGGATGGGTGGTGATGAGCAGTTCTTC. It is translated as CASSSPWTSGRMGGDEQFF.

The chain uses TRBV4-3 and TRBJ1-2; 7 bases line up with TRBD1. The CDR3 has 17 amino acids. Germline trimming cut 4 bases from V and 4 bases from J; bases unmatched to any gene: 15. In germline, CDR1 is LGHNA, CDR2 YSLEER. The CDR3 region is CASSPTAGGYSGYGYTF. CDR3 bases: TGCGCCAGCAGCCCGACAGCAGGGGGATATTCGGGCTATGGCTACACCTTC.

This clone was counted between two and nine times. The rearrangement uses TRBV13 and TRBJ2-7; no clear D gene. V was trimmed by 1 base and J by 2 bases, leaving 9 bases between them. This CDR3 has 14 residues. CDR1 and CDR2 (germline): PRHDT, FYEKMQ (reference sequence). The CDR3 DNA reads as TGTGCCAGCAGCTTAGCTGCCAAAACCTACGAGCAGTACTTC. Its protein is CASSLAAKTYEQYF.

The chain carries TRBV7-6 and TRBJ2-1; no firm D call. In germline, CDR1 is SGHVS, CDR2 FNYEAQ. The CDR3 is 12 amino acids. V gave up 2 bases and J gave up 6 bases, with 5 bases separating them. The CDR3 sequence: CASSLIANEQFF. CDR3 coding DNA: TGTGCCAGCAGCTTAATCGCCAATGAGCAGTTCTTC.

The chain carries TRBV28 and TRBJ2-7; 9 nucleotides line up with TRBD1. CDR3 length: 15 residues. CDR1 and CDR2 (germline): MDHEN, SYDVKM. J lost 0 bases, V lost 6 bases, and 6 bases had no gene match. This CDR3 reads CASSPTGQGSYEQYF. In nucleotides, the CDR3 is TGTGCCAGCAGCCCGACGGGACAGGGCTCCTACGAGCAGTACTTC.

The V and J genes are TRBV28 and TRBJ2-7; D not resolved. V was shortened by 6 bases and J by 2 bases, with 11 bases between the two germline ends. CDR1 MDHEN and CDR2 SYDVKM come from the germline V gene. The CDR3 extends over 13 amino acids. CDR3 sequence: CASSLPFPYEQYF. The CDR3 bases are TGTGCCAGCAGCCTTCCCTTTCCCTACGAGCAGTACTTC.

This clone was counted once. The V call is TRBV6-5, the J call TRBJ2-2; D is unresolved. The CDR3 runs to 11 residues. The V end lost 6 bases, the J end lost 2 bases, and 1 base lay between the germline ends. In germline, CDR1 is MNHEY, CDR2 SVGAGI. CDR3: CASRNTGELFF. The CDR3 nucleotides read TGTGCCAGCAGAAACACCGGGGAGCTGTTTTTT.

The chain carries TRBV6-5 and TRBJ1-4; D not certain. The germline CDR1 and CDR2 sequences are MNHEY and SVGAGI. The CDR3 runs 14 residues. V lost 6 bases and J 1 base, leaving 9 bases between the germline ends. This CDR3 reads CASSIDGTNEKLFF. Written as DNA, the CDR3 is TGTGCCAGCAGCATCGATGGAACTAATGAAAAACTGTTTTTT.

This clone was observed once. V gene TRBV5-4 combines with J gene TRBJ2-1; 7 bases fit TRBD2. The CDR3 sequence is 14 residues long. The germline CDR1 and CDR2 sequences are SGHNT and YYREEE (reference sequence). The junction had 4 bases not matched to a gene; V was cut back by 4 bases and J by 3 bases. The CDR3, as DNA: TGTGCCAGCAGCCCCGAGCGGGGCTACAATGAGCAGTTCTTC. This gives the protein CASSPERGYNEQFF.

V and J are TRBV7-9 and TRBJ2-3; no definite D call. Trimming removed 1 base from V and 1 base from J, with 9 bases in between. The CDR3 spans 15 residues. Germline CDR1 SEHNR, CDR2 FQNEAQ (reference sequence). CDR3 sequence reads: CASSLGSRGTDTQYF. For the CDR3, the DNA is TGTGCCAGCAGCTTAGGGAGCCGTGGCACAGATACGCAGTATTTT.

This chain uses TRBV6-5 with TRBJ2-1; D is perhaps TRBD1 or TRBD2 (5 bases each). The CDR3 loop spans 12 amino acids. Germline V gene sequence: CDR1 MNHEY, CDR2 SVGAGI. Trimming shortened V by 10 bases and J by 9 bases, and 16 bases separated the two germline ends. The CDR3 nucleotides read TGTGCCACCACAGGAGGAAGGGGTGAGCAGTTCTTC. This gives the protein CATTGGRGEQFF.

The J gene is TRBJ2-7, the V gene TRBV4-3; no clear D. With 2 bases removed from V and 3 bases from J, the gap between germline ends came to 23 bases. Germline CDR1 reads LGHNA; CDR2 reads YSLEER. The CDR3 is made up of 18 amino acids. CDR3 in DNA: TGCGCCAGCAGCCAAACTCTGGAACCCGAAAGTTGGCTCTACGAGCAGTACTTC. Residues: CASSQTLEPESWLYEQYF.

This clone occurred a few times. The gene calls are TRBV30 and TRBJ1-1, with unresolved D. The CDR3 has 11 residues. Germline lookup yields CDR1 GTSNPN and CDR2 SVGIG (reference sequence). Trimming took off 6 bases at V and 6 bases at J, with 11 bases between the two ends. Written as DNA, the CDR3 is TGTGCCTGCCAAGCTTTTCCTGAAGCTTTCTTT. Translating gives CACQAFPEAFF.

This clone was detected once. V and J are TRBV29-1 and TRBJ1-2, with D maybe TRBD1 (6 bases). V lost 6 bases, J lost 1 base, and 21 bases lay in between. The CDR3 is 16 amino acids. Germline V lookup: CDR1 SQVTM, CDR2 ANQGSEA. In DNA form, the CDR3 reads TGCAGCGTCCACTCTGATGAGGGAGGGGGTAACTATGGCTACACCTTC. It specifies CSVHSDEGGGNYGYTF.

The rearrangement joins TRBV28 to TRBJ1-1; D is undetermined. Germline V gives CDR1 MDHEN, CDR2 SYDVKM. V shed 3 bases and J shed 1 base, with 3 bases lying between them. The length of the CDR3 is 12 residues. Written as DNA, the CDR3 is TGTGCCAGCAGTTTTGGGAACACTGAAGCTTTCTTT. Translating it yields CASSFGNTEAFF.

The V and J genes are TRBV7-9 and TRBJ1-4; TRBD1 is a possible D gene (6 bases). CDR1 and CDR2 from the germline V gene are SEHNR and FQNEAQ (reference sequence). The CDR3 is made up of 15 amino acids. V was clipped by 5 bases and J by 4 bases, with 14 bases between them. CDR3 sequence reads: CASSPTGSLNEKLFF. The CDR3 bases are TGTGCCAGCAGCCCCACAGGGTCACTTAATGAAAAACTGTTTTTT.

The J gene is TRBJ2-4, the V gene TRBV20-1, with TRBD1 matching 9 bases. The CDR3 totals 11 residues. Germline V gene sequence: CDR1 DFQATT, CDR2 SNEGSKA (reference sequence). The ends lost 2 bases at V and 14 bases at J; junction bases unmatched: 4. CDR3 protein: CSARRTGVEYF. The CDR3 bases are TGCAGTGCTAGAAGGACAGGGGTTGAGTACTTC.

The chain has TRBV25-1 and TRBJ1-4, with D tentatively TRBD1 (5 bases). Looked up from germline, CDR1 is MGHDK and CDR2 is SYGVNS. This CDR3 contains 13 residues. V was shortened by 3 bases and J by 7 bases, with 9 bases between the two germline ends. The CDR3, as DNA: TGTGCCAGCAGTGATCGCAGGGTTGAAAAACTGTTTTTT. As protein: CASSDRRVEKLFF.

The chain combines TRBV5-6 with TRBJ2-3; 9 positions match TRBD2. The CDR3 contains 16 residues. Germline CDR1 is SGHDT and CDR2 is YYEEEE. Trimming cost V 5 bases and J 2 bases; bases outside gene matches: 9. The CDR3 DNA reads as TGTGCCAGCAGTTCCACTAGCGGGTTCTCCACAGATACGCAGTATTTT. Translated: CASSSTSGFSTDTQYF. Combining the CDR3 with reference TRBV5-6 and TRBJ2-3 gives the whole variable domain DAGVTQSPTHLIKTRGQQVTLRCSPKSGHDTVSWYQQALGQGPQFIFQYYEEEERQRGNFPDRFSGHQFPNYSSELNVNALLLGDSALYLCASSSTSGFSTDTQYFGPGTRLTVL.

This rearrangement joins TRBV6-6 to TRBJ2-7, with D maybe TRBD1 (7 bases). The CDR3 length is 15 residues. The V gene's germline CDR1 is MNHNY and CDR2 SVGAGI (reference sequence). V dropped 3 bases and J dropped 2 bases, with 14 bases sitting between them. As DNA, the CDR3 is TGTGCCAGCAGTTATTGGCGGGACAGAACCTACGAGCAGTACTTC. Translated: CASSYWRDRTYEQYF.

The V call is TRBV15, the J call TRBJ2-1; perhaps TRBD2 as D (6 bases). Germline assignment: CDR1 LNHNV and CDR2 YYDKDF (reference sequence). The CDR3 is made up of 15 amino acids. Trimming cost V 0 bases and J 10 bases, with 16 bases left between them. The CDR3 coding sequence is TGTGCCACCAGCAGAGATCTCGGGAGTGTCAACGAGCAGTTCTTC. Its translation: CATSRDLGSVNEQFF. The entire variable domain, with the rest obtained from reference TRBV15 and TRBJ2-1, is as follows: DAMVIQNPRYQVTQFGKPVTLSCSQTLNHNVMYWYQQKSSQAPKLLFHYYDKDFNNEADTPDNFQSRRPNTSFCFLDIRSPGLGDTAMYLCATSRDLGSVNEQFFGPGTRLTVL.